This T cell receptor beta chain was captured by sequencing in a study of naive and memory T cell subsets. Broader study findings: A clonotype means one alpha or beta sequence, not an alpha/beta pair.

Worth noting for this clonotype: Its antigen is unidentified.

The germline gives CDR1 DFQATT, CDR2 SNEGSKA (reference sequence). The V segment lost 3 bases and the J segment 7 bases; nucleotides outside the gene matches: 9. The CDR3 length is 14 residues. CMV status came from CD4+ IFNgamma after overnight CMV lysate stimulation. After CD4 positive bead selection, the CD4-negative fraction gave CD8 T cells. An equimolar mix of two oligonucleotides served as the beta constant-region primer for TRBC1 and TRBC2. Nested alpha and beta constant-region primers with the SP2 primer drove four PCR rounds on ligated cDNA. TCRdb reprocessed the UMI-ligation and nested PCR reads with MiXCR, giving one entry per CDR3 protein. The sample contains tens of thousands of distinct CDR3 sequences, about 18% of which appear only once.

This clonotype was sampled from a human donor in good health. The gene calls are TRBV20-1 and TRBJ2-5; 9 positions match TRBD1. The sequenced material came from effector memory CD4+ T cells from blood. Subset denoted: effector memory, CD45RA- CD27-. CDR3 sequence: CSASRTGELGTQYF. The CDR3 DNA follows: TGCAGTGCTAGCCGGACAGGGGAATTAGGGACCCAGTACTTC.